This T cell receptor beta chain was observed in a study of molecular identifiers for immune sequencing clone quantification. The overall study: Within a replicate experiment, RNA obtained from either roughly 20,000 or 100,000 naive CD8 cells was divided into five aliquots, and four of those aliquots were then sequenced.

It was with previously described methods and listed TCR primers that bulk TCR libraries were made. TCRdb re-called the PCR reads through MiXCR, storing one row per CDR3 protein. Among over 35,000 distinct CDR3 sequences listed, 24% were seen once. This clonotype was detected many times. The CDR3 has 16 amino acids. The V gene lost 0 bases and the J gene lost 1 base, with 13 bases spanning the gap. The germline V gene has CDR1 DFQATT and CDR2 SNEGSKA (reference sequence). The sequenced sample consisted of naive CD8+ T cells from blood, with Jurkat cell RNA spiked in. Subset given: FACS-sorted CD8+CD4-CCR7+CD45RA+ naive T cells. The clonotype comes from a human donor in good health. Some libraries in this study had Jurkat cell RNA spiked in. V is TRBV20-1 and J is TRBJ1-5, with D perhaps matching TRBD1 (5 bases). The CDR3 here is CSARDRAGLSNQPQHF. The CDR3, as DNA: TGCAGTGCTAGAGACAGGGCAGGGCTCAGCAATCAGCCCCAGCATTTT.